This T cell receptor beta chain was sequenced in a study of T-cell memory formation after mild COVID-19. Study-wide results and limits: Cross-reactive memory seemingly joined, as some responding clones were found in pre-infection memory. Of the contracting clones, CD4+ ones lay mainly in CM and EM, and CD8+ ones in EMRA. What remained unconfirmed was the SARS-CoV-2 specificity of second-wave clones peaking on day 37. Contracting clones from day 15 to 85 had balanced CD4/CD8; later expanders favoured CD4+.

CDR1 SGHRS and CDR2 YFSETQ come from the germline V gene. After removal of 4 bases from V and 4 bases from J, the junction contained 2 bases not matched to a gene. The CDR3 has 13 amino acids. As for this clonotype: Its antigen is as yet unknown.

Each CDR3 protein is one row after TCRdb ran MiXCR on the 5' RACE reads. The table shows 250,000 to 300,000 distinct CDR3 sequences, with around 16% occurring only once. This TCR derives from a man aged 18 to 29 who had mild COVID-19 (a few samples of this study predate the infection). Cell type and time point are not known. Specimen: PBMCs or a T cell subset sorted from them (not recorded which). The chain couples TRBV5-1 to TRBJ1-1, with 9 bases matching TRBD1. In DNA form, the CDR3 reads TGCGCCAGCAGCGGGGGACAGGGCACTGAAGCTTTCTTT. Translation: CASSGGQGTEAFF.